This T cell receptor beta chain originates from a study of response to subunit inactivated influenza vaccine. This clonotype was seen a few times. Its antigen remains unidentified. Study outcomes and limitations: The authors suggested that every seasonal influenza vaccination recruits few new T cells.

This CDR3 is built from 12 residues. CDR1 and CDR2 (germline): DFQATT, SNEGSKA (reference sequence). V was trimmed by 4 bases and J by 7 bases, leaving 11 bases between them. TCRdb reanalysed the RT-PCR reads using MiXCR and keeps one entry per CDR3 protein. The repertoire consists of some 500,000 distinct CDR3 sequences, with approximately 13% occurring once and the leading ten covering around 13%. The gene calls are TRBV20-1 and TRBJ1-5; D call uncertain. The receptor's source is a man in his fifties or sixties who received an inactivated influenza vaccine. The sequences come from PBMCs from blood, collected roughly 47 days after vaccination. The CDR3 nucleotides are TGCAGTGCTAAGGGTGTAGGACAGCCCCAGCATTTT. Protein product: CSAKGVGQPQHF.